Each of the 5 T cell receptor beta chains below was sequenced from the same sample in a study of HIV-infected patients and healthy controls (dated by TCRdb to the mid-2010s). Library preparation was by 5' RACE. TCRdb names Illumina MiSeq as the instrument used. About 500 ng RNA was reverse transcribed with SuperScript III using primers against the alpha and beta constant regions. Separate libraries for the alpha and beta chains were generated through chain-specific third strand synthesis that incorporated multiplexing indices. TCRdb's own reprocessing of the public reads used fastp at Q25 and MiXCR and kept productive beta chains. Under each unique CDR3 protein, matching rows form one entry showing the most common genes and DNA. The sample table contains more than 10,000 distinct CDR3 sequences; only one count was recorded for 6.5% to 9% of them. The ten most abundant clones make up 5.8% of the sample.

Whole blood was used without fractionating the cells, so the repertoire represented all peripheral T cells without sorting. Sequenced material: blood. The receptors derive from an adult in good health.

The chain combines TRBV5-4 with TRBJ2-2, with D maybe TRBD2 (6 bases). V lost 0 bases to trimming and J lost 4 bases, with 10 bases between them. The CDR3 is 15 residues long. Germline V lookup: CDR1 SGHNT, CDR2 YYREEE (reference sequence). CDR3 coding DNA: TGTGCCAGCAGCTTGGGACTAGGGACCACCGGGGAGCTGTTTTTT. Translated, it gives CASSLGLGTTGELFF.

This clonotype was seen many times. CDR3 sequence (DNA): TGTGCCAGCAGCTTGGGATCGGCAAGAGAGTACTTC. This sequence encodes CASSLGSAREYF. The rearrangement uses TRBV5-6 and TRBJ2-7; no definite D call. The CDR3 has 12 residues. The V end lost 0 bases, the J end lost 11 bases, and 12 bases lay between the germline ends. Germline CDR1 SGHDT, CDR2 YYEEEE. Full variable domain (remainder filled in from reference TRBV5-6 and TRBJ2-7): DAGVTQSPTHLIKTRGQQVTLRCSPKSGHDTVSWYQQALGQGPQFIFQYYEEEERQRGNFPDRFSGHQFPNYSSELNVNALLLGDSALYLCASSLGSAREYFGPGTRLTVT.

This clonotype was recorded many times. The gene calls are TRBV2 and TRBJ2-4, with 8 nucleotides matching TRBD1. CDR1 SNHLY and CDR2 FYNNEI come from the germline V gene. V lost 6 bases to trimming and J lost 0 bases; unmatched junction nucleotides: 13. The CDR3 runs to 18 residues. CDR3 residues: CASRLTGEILLAKNIQYF. As DNA, the CDR3 is TGTGCCAGCAGATTGACAGGGGAGATACTCTTAGCCAAAAACATTCAGTACTTC.

In this sample, this clonotype turned up many times. The chain employs TRBV20-1 and TRBJ1-1, with D possibly matching TRBD1 (6 bases). CDR1 is DFQATT and CDR2 is SNEGSKA in the germline V gene (reference sequence). Trimming removed 5 bases from V and 12 bases from J, with 19 bases in between. This CDR3 comprises 12 residues. The CDR3 is CSAFGNREQTFF. In DNA, the CDR3 is TGCAGTGCTTTTGGAAACAGGGAACAGACTTTCTTT.

This clonotype is judged medium-sized. V and J are TRBV4-1 and TRBJ2-1; 10 bases agree with TRBD2. CDR1 is MGHRA, CDR2 YSYEKL, per germline. This CDR3 has 17 amino acids. Trimming removed 4 bases from V and 5 bases from J; junction bases left unmatched: 11. In DNA, the CDR3 is TGCGCCAGCAGCCCCGAACCCCTAGCGGGAGCCCACAATGAGCAGTTCTTC. Translating it yields CASSPEPLAGAHNEQFF.